One sample yielded the 20 T cell receptor beta chains listed below, sequenced in a study of shared clonotypes between healthy human individuals. Using immunoSEQ multiplex PCR, the repertoire was profiled, and TCRdb retains in-frame clones only, with some absent. The profile shows roughly 1 million clones, around four fifths of them singletons. Sequencing was done on a sample of memory CD4+ T cells sorted from blood. Subset noted: CD45RA-negative fraction. These receptors all come from a man aged 18-30 years in good health.

J is TRBJ1-6 and V is TRBV5-1; weak D call: TRBD1 (6 bases). CDR1 and CDR2 (germline): SGHRS, YFSETQ. The CDR3 extends over 15 amino acids. The V end was cut by 0 bases, the J end by 8 bases, with 12 bases between. The CDR3 protein is CASSLVQGYDSPLHF. In DNA form, the CDR3 reads TGCGCCAGCAGCTTGGTACAGGGTTACGATTCACCCCTCCACTTT.

Regarding this clone: The same CDR3 can be traced to other DNA sequences in this sample. This sequence joins TRBV5-1 and TRBJ2-3; TRBD1 is a possible D gene (5 bases). The CDR3 consists of 14 residues. Trimming cost V 0 bases and J 4 bases, with 9 bases left between them. From germline, CDR1 is SGHRS and CDR2 YFSETQ. For the CDR3, the DNA is TGCGCCAGCAGCTTGGGGACACCTTCAGATACGCAGTATTTT. Residues: CASSLGTPSDTQYF.

The J gene is TRBJ1-1, the V gene TRBV30, with D possibly matching TRBD1 (5 bases). CDR3 length equals 11 residues. V lost 4 bases and J lost 9, with 12 bases in between. Germline-derived CDR1 and CDR2 are GTSNPN and SVGIG (reference sequence). The CDR3 region has the DNA TGTGCCTGGAATCGGGCAGGGAAAGCTTTCTTT. Translation gives CAWNRAGKAFF.

V is TRBV19 and J is TRBJ2-7, with 9 nucleotides matching TRBD1. V was clipped by 3 bases and J by 1 base; unmatched bases: 7. Germline V gene sequence: CDR1 LNHDA, CDR2 SQIVND (reference sequence). The CDR3 totals 16 residues. CDR3 amino acids: CASSMGAGTGSYEQYF. CDR3 in DNA: TGTGCCAGTAGTATGGGGGCCGGGACAGGGTCCTACGAGCAGTACTTC.

This clone occurred a few times. This sequence joins TRBV7-9 and TRBJ1-1; 8 bases are shared with TRBD1. CDR3 length: 11 residues. V dropped 5 bases and J dropped 8; count of bases not matched to a gene: 1. CDR1 is SEHNR and CDR2 is FQNEAQ in the germline V gene (reference sequence). The CDR3 coding sequence is TGTGCCAGCAGCCCAGGGGGCGAAGCTTTCTTT. As protein: CASSPGGEAFF. Supplemented by reference TRBV7-9 and TRBJ1-1, the full variable domain reads DTGVSQNPRHKITKRGQNVTFRCDPISEHNRLYWYRQTLGQGPEFLTYFQNEAQLEKSRLLSDRFSAERPKGSFSTLEIQRTEQGDSAMYLCASSPGGEAFFGQGTRLTVV.

The rearrangement joins TRBV27 to TRBJ2-5, with D possibly being TRBD2 (7 bases). Between the trimmed V and J ends, which lost 1 base and 2 bases, there was a span of 14 bases. Germline values: CDR1 MNHEY, CDR2 SMNVEV (reference sequence). The CDR3 sequence is 16 residues long. CDR3 protein: CASSLLQGRGQETQYF. In nucleotides, the CDR3 is TGTGCCAGCAGTTTATTGCAGGGGAGGGGTCAAGAGACCCAGTACTTC.

The gene calls are TRBV18 and TRBJ2-7; 12 nucleotides match TRBD1. CDR1 KGHSH and CDR2 LQKENI come from the germline V gene. V lost 6 bases and J lost 4; bases outside the gene matches: 7. The CDR3 totals 15 residues. The CDR3 loop is CASSDGTGGSYEQYF. As DNA, the CDR3 is TGTGCCAGCTCCGATGGGACAGGGGGCTCTTACGAGCAGTACTTC.

This clone came up once. The chain combines TRBV11-2 with TRBJ2-1; D gene ambiguous. CDR3 length: 15 amino acids. Trimming left V 0 bases short and J 0 bases short, with 6 bases between. The germline gives CDR1 SGHAT, CDR2 FQNNGV. DNA of the CDR3: TGTGCCAGCAGCTTAGATTACTACTCCTACAATGAGCAGTTCTTC. This translates into CASSLDYYSYNEQFF.

The sample holds one count of this clone. Here the CDR3 reads CAWSNSGGKTQYF. In DNA form, the CDR3 reads TGTGCCTGGAGCAATAGCGGGGGGAAGACCCAGTACTTC. The chain uses TRBV30 and TRBJ2-5, with 10 bases that match TRBD2. V lost 3 bases and J lost 6; bases outside the gene matches: 4. CDR1 is GTSNPN, CDR2 SVGIG, per germline (reference sequence). This CDR3 is 13 amino acids long.

This clone was picked up one time. This same CDR3 is encoded by further DNA sequences in the sample. V and J are TRBV27 and TRBJ2-7; 7 bases align to TRBD1. Germline CDR1 is MNHEY and CDR2 is SMNVEV (reference sequence). Trimming took 6 bases from V and 9 from J; bases not matched to a gene: 14. This CDR3 contains 14 residues. The CDR3 here is CASSQMLGQRTQYF. The CDR3 nucleotides are TGTGCCAGCAGCCAAATGCTGGGACAGCGCACGCAGTACTTC.

As regards this clone: Other DNA sequences from this sample encode an identical CDR3 as well. The chain links TRBV15 to TRBJ2-3, with D hard to call. This CDR3 is 12 amino acids long. Germline assignment: CDR1 LNHNV and CDR2 YYDKDF (reference sequence). Trimming took off 1 base at V and 5 bases at J, with 4 bases between the two ends. The chain's CDR3 is CATSRALDTQYF. CDR3 DNA: TGTGCCACCAGCAGAGCTTTAGATACGCAGTATTTT. Filled out from reference TRBV15 and TRBJ2-3, the complete variable domain reads DAMVIQNPRYQVTQFGKPVTLSCSQTLNHNVMYWYQQKSSQAPKLLFHYYDKDFNNEADTPDNFQSRRPNTSFCFLDIRSPGLGDTAMYLCATSRALDTQYFGPGTRLTVL.

This clone appeared a single time. This chain links TRBV6-5 with TRBJ2-3; a weak D match, TRBD1 (6 bases). V gave up 8 bases and J gave up 0 bases, with 15 bases separating them. The CDR3 runs 15 residues. Germline V gene lookup returns CDR1 MNHEY and CDR2 SVGAGI. The DNA of the CDR3 is TGTGCCAGCGGGCGCCTAGGACAGAGCACAGATACGCAGTATTTT. This encodes CASGRLGQSTDTQYF.

V and J are TRBV5-1 and TRBJ1-3, with a weak D call TRBD1 (5 bases). This CDR3 region has 14 residues. The germline V gene encodes CDR1 SGHRS and CDR2 YFSETQ. Trimming stripped 0 bases from V and 6 bases from J, with 10 bases between. The CDR3 protein is CASSLGGSVNTIYF. As DNA, the CDR3 is TGCGCCAGCAGCTTGGGGGGCAGCGTAAACACCATATATTTT.

This clone came up once. This chain connects TRBV6-6 to TRBJ1-6; the match to TRBD1 covers 7 bases. The CDR3 length is 16 residues. Germline V gene lookup returns CDR1 MNHNY and CDR2 SVGAGI (reference sequence). The V and J ends lost 5 bases and 7 bases, in that order; junction bases with no gene match: 11. The CDR3 DNA reads TGTGCCAGCAGTGCCGGATTAGGGGGCGGCAATTCACCCCTCCACTTT. This translates into CASSAGLGGGNSPLHF.

This sequence joins TRBV9 and TRBJ1-1; 12 bases line up with TRBD1. The V gene end was trimmed by 0 bases and the J gene end by 10 bases; junction bases not matched to a gene: 7. The CDR3 covers 15 residues. Germline V gene sequence: CDR1 SGDLS, CDR2 YYNGEE. CDR3 DNA sequence: TGTGCCAGCAGCGTAGATCCGGGACAGGGGGCGGGAGCTTTCTTT. Its protein is CASSVDPGQGAGAFF.

This clone was counted many times. The V gene is TRBV5-6, the J gene TRBJ2-7, with 9 positions matching TRBD1. V was clipped by 7 bases and J by 2 bases; unmatched bases: 7. Germline CDR1 and CDR2: SGHDT and YYEEEE. The CDR3 has 14 residues. Here the CDR3 DNA reads TGTGCCAGCGAGAGGACAGGGGCAACCTACGAGCAGTACTTC. This gives the protein CASERTGATYEQYF.

The chain uses TRBV11-3 and TRBJ2-5, with TRBD2 matching over 13 bases. V dropped 5 bases and J dropped 0; count of bases not matched to a gene: 3. The CDR3 runs to 16 residues. In germline, CDR1 is SGHNT, CDR2 YENEEA. CDR3 protein: CASSPGLAGDQETQYF. The CDR3 coding sequence is TGTGCCAGCAGCCCCGGACTAGCGGGGGACCAAGAGACCCAGTACTTC.

The chain has TRBV28 and TRBJ2-7; tentatively, D is TRBD1 or TRBD2 (5 bases each). Trimming cost V 5 bases and J 1 base, with 18 bases left between them. CDR1 and CDR2 (germline): MDHEN, SYDVKM. This CDR3 spans 16 amino acids. DNA for the CDR3: TGTGCCAGCAGTCCCTCAGCCGGGACGGCATCCTACGAGCAGTACTTC. Translated, it gives CASSPSAGTASYEQYF.

This clone was recorded a few times. The V gene is TRBV18, the J gene TRBJ2-2, with D possibly matching TRBD1 (6 bases). V was trimmed by 4 bases and J by 8 bases, leaving 14 bases between them. The CDR3 loop spans 14 amino acids. Germline loops: CDR1 KGHSH, CDR2 LQKENI. CDR3 sequence: CASSLGQTRGELFF. For the CDR3, the DNA is TGTGCCAGCTCACTCGGACAGACCAGGGGGGAGCTGTTTTTT.

J is TRBJ2-7 and V is TRBV5-1; 8 nucleotides align to TRBD2. V gave up 0 bases and J gave up 12 bases; unmatched junction bases: 17. Per germline, CDR1 SGHRS and CDR2 YFSETQ. This CDR3 has 16 amino acids. The CDR3 protein is CASSLGHQGSGVNWYF. The CDR3 nucleotides read TGCGCCAGCAGCTTGGGCCATCAGGGTAGCGGGGTTAATTGGTACTTC.